This TCR beta chain is from a study of human T cells and chemical hapten exposure. Background on the study: Patch tests containing 0.01% DPC, applied to the upper back, were read at 6 days.

Time point given: patch test 3, about 24 weeks after DPC sensitization. Treatment meaning: therapeutic diphenylcyclopropenone sensitization with weekly scalp DPC. TCRdb independently ran MiXCR on the RACE reads; one entry per CDR3 protein. The sample contains 70,000 to 90,000 distinct CDR3 sequences, 9.5% to 14% of which appear only once. From germline, CDR1 is SEHNR and CDR2 FQNEAQ (reference sequence). This CDR3 is built from 12 residues. Deletions cut 2 bases from V and 6 bases from J, with 8 bases between. This clonotype turned up a few times. Sequencing was performed on whole blood, taken in connection with sensitization to the hapten diphenylcyclopropenone (DPC). This receptor was obtained from a woman aged 45-60 years with alopecia areata. Some clones in this sample may be carry-over from other donors' samples. V is TRBV7-9 and J is TRBJ2-7; D unclear. CDR3 sequence reads: CASSLIESEQYF. CDR3 sequence (DNA): TGTGCCAGCAGCTTAATAGAATCCGAGCAGTACTTC.